What follows is one TCR beta chain and its context. Its target is unknown. V was clipped by 5 bases and J by 4 bases, with 11 bases between them. From germline, CDR1 is MNHNS and CDR2 SASEGT. The CDR3 loop spans 14 amino acids. The protocol was immunoSEQ multiplex PCR, while the TCRdb copy is restricted to in-frame clones and leaves out a portion. The sample records 2 million to 3 million clones, 90% to 95% being singletons. These data belong to a study of shared clonotypes between healthy human individuals. Study findings and constraints: Clonotype sharing among donors, it was expected, would be affected by sequencing depth.

The receptor's source is a young man in good health. Some clones in this sample may be carry-over from other donors' samples. The material sequenced was naive CD4+ T cells from PBMCs. Indicated subset: CD45RA+ positively selected. The gene calls are TRBV6-1 and TRBJ2-2, with D tentatively TRBD2 (7 bases). For the CDR3, the DNA is TGTGCCAGCAGTCGAGGGGGGGGCACCGGGGAGCTGTTTTTT. Encoded protein: CASSRGGGTGELFF.